The entry that follows covers one TCR beta chain sequence. Per the study methods: The assay estimated nucleated cells by amplifying reference gene primers. Data came from immunoSEQ multiplex PCR; TCRdb stores just in-frame clones and leaves some out. V and J calls and clone size are given by that table; D and trimming were obtained from the DNA. The data show about 120,000 clones, with about 87% seen just once and 25% to 30% held by the top ten. Germline CDR1 reads LNHDA; CDR2 reads SQIVND (reference sequence). The junction had 10 bases not matched to a gene; V was cut back by 4 bases and J by 6 bases. The CDR3 covers 16 residues. These data belong to a study of blood T cell repertoires in COVID-19. About the research overall: Sample material is recorded as cDNA or gDNA derived from T cells, B-cell-depleted T cells, or PBMCs.

The sample consisted of peripheral blood. The chain joins TRBV19 to TRBJ1-5; TRBD1 aligns across 9 bases. The TCR sequence derives from a woman in her 70s with acute or convalescent COVID-19. CDR3 DNA sequence: TGTGCCAGTAGTAGGGGCCCCGGGACAGGGACTCAGCCCCAGCATTTT. It specifies CASSRGPGTGTQPQHF.